Below, one T cell receptor beta chain is given with its context. Its antigen is as yet unknown. Assay: immunoSEQ multiplex PCR; the TCRdb copy retains only in-frame clones and omits some. Among 2 million to 2.5 million clones listed, roughly 93% were seen once. The data are from a study of shared clonotypes between healthy human individuals. Notes on the study in general: Larger estimated richness was generally seen in naive subsets than in memory subsets.

The V gene lost 4 bases and the J gene lost 0 bases, with 12 bases spanning the gap. The CDR3 is 14 residues long. In germline, CDR1 is GTSNPN, CDR2 SVGIG (reference sequence). The source material was naive CD4+ T cells from PBMCs. Subset defined: CD45RA+ positively selected. The chain recombines TRBV30 with TRBJ1-1; a possible D gene is TRBD1 (5 bases). The sequence was obtained from a man aged 18-30 years in good health. Some clones in this sample may be carry-over from other donors' samples. CDR3 loop: CAWIKGIMNTEAFF. CDR3 nucleotides: TGTGCCTGGATAAAGGGGATAATGAACACTGAAGCTTTCTTT.